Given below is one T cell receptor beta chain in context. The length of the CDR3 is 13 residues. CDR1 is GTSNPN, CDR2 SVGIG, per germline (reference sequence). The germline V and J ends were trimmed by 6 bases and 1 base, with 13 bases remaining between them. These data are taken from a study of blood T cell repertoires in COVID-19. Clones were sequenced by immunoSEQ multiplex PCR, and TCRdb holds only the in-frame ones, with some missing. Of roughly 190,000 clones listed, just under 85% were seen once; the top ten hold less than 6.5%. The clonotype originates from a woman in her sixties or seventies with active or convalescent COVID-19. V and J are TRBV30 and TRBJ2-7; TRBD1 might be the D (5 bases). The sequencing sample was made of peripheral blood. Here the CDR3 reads CACLGQGSYEQYF. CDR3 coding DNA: TGTGCCTGCCTGGGGCAGGGATCCTACGAGCAGTACTTC.